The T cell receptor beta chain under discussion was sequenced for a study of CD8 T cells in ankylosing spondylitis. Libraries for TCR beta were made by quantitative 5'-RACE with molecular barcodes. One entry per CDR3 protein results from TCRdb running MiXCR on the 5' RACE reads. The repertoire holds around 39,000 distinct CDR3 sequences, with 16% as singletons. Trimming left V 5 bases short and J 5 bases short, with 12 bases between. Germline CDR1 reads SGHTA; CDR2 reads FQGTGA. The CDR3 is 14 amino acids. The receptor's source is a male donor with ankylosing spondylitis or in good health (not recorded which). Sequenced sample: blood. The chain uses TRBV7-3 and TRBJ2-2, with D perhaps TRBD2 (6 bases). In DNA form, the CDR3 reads TGTGCCAGCAGCCTGCCGGGGGAGACCGGGGAGCTGTTTTTT. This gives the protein CASSLPGETGELFF. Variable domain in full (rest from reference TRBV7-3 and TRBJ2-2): GAGVSQTPSNKVTEKGKYVELRCDPISGHTALYWYRQSLGQGPEFLIYFQGTGAADDSGLPNDRFFAVRPEGSVSTLKIQRTERGDSAVYLCASSLPGETGELFFGEGSRLTVL.